Sequencing of this T cell receptor (beta chain) was carried out in a study of cytomegalovirus exposure and HLA in healthy donors. Primers: 60 Vbeta forward and 13 Jbeta reverse. Profiling relied on immunoSEQ multiplex PCR, and the TCRdb table lists in-frame clones only, not all of them. Reported are tens of thousands of clones; the ten largest clones contain less than 0.6%. With 3 bases clipped from V and 8 bases from J, the junction kept 14 bases outside the gene matches. The CDR3 totals 16 residues. CDR1 and CDR2 from the germline V gene are SGHRS and YFSETQ. This receptor was identified in a man in his fifties or sixties in good health and CMV-seronegative. V usage is TRBV5-1 and J usage is TRBJ2-4, with TRBD2 matching 7 bases. What was sequenced was PBMCs. As DNA, the CDR3 is TGCGCCAGCAGCTCCCTGGGGGGGTCCGGGGCAGACATTCAGTACTTC. Its protein is CASSSLGGSGADIQYF.